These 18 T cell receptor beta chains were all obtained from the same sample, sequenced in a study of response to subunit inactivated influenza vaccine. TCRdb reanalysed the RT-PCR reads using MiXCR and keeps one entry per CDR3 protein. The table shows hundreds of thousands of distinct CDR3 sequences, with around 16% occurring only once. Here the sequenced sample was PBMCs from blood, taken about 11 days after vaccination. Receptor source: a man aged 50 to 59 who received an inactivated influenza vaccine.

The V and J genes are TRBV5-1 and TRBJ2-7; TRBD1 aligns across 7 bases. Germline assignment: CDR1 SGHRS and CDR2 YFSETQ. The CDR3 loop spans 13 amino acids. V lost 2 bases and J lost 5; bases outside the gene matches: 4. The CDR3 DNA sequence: TGCGCCAGCAGCTTCACTCAGGGGGACGAGCAGTACTTC. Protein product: CASSFTQGDEQYF.

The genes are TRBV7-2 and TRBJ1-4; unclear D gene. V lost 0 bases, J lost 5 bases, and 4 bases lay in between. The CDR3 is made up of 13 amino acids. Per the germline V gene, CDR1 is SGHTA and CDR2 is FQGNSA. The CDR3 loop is CASSLAANEKLFF. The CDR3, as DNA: TGTGCCAGCAGCTTAGCGGCCAATGAAAAACTGTTTTTT.

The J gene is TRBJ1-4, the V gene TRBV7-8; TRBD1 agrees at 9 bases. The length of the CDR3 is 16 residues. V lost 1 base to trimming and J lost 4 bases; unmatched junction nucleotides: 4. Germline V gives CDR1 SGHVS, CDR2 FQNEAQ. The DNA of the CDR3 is TGTGCCAGCAGCTTAGTGGGGACAGGGATTAATGAAAAACTGTTTTTT. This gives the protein CASSLVGTGINEKLFF.

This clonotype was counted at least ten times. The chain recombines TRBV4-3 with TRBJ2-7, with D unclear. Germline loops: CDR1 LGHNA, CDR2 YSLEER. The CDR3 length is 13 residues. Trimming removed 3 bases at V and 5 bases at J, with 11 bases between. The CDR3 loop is CASSQWGFHEQYF. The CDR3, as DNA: TGCGCCAGCAGCCAGTGGGGTTTCCACGAGCAGTACTTC.

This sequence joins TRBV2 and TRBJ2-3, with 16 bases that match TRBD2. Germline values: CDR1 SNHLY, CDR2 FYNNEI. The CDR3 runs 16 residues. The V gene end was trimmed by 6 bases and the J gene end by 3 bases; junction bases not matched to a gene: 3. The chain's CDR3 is CASRTGLAGGTDTQYF. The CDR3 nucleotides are TGTGCCAGCAGAACGGGACTAGCGGGGGGGACAGATACGCAGTATTTT.

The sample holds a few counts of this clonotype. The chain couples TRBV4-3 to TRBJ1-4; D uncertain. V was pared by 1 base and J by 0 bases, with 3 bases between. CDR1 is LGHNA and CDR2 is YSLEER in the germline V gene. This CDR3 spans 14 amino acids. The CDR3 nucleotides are TGCGCCAGCAGCCAAGCGGCAACTAATGAAAAACTGTTTTTT. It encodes CASSQAATNEKLFF.

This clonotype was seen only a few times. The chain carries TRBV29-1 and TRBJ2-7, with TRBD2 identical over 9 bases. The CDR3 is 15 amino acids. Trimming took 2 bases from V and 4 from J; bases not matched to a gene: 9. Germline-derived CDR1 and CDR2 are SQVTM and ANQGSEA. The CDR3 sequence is CSVERRLAGEYEQYF. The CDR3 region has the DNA TGCAGCGTTGAACGCCGTTTAGCGGGGGAGTACGAGCAGTACTTC.

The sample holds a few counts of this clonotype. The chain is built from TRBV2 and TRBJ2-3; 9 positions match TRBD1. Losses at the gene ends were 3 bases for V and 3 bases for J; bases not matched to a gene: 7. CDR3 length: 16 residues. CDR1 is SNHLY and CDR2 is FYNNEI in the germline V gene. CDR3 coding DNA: TGTGCCAGCAGTGACCCCTCGGACAGGGGAACAGATACGCAGTATTTT. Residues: CASSDPSDRGTDTQYF.

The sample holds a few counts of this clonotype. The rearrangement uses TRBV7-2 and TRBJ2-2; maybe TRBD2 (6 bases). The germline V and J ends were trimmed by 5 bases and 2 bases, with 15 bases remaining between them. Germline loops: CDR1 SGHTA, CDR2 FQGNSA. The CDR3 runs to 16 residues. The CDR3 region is CASSQGVADNTGELFF. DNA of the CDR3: TGTGCCAGCAGCCAGGGCGTAGCGGATAACACCGGGGAGCTGTTTTTT.

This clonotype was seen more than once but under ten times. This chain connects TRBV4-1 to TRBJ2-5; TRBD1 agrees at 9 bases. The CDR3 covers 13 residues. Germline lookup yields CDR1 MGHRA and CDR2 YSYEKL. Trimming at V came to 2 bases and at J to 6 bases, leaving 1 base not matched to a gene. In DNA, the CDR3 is TGCGCCAGCAGCCAAACAGGGGGCAAGACCCAGTACTTC. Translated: CASSQTGGKTQYF.

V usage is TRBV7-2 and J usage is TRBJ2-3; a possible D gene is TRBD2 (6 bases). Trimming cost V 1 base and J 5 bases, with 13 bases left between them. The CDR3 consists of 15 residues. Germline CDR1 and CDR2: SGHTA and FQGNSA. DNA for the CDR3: TGTGCCAGCAGCTTAGGGGGACGTAGCGGAGATACGCAGTATTTT. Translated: CASSLGGRSGDTQYF.

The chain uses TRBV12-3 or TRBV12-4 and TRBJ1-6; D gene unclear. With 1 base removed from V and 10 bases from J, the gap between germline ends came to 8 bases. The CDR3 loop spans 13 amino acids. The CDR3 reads CASSLGSRSPLHF. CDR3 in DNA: TGTGCCAGCAGTTTAGGGTCGCGGTCACCCCTCCACTTT.

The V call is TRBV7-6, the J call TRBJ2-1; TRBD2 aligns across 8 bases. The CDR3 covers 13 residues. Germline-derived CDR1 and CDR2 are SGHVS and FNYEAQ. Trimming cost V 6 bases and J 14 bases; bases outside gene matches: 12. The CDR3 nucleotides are TGTGCCAGCAGTCCCAGCGGGAGCGCCGGAAAGTTCTTC. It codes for CASSPSGSAGKFF. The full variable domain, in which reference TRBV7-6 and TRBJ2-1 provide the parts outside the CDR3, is GAGVSQSPRYKVTKRGQDVALRCDPISGHVSLYWYRQALGQGPEFLTYFNYEAQQDKSGLPNDRFSAERPEGSISTLTIQRTEQRDSAMYRCASSPSGSAGKFFGPGTRLTVL.

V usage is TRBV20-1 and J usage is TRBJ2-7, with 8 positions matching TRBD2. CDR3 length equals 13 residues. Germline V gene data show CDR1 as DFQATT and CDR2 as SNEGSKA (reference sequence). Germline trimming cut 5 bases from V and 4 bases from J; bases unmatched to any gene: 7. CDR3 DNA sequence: TGCAGTGCTCGGGATAGCGGGACTTACGAGCAGTACTTC. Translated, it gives CSARDSGTYEQYF.

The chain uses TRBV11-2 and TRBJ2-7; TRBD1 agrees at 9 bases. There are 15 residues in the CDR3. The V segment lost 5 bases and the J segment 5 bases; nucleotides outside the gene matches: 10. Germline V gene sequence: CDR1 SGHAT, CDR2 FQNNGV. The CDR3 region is CASSGPGTGLHEQYF. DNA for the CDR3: TGTGCCAGCAGCGGTCCCGGGACAGGGCTCCACGAGCAGTACTTC.

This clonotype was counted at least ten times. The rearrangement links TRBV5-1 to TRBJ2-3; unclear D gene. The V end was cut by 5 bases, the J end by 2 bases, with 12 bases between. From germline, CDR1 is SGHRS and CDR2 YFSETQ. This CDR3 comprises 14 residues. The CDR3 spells CASSSRLDTDTQYF. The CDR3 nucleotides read TGCGCCAGCAGTTCTCGCCTCGACACAGATACGCAGTATTTT.

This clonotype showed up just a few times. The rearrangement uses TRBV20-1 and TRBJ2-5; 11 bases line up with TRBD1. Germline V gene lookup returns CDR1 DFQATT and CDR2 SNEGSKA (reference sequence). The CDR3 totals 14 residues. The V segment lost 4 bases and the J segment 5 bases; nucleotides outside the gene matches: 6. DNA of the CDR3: TGCAGTGCTACAGGGACAGGGGGTTTGGAGACCCAGTACTTC. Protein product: CSATGTGGLETQYF.

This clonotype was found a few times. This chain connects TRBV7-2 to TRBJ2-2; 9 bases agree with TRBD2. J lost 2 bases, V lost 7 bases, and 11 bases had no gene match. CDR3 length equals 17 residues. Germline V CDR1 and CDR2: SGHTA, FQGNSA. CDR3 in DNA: TGTGCCAGCACCAATAGGGCTAGCGGGATTAACACCGGGGAGCTGTTTTTT. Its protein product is CASTNRASGINTGELFF. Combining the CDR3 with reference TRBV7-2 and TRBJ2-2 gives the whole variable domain GAGVSQSPSNKVTEKGKDVELRCDPISGHTALYWYRQSLGQGLEFLIYFQGNSAPDKSGLPSDRFSAERTGGSVSTLTIQRTQQEDSAVYLCASTNRASGINTGELFFGEGSRLTVL.